This T cell receptor beta chain was captured in a study of blood T cell repertoires in COVID-19. Study-wide context: From the United States, Italy and Spain came samples of acute and convalescent COVID-19. In each case, the material was cDNA or gDNA derived from T cells, B-cell-depleted T cells, or PBMCs.

Per the original data handling: Counts of nucleated cells, estimated from reference gene primer amplification, were obtained. This table comes from immunoSEQ multiplex PCR, and its TCRdb copy is limited to in-frame clones, with some not included. Clone size and the V and J calls come from that table; the DNA yielded D and trimming. The table has tens of thousands of clones, around nine tenths seen once. The sequence derives from a human donor in a cohort sampled during active COVID-19. Sequencing was done on a sample of peripheral blood.

The CDR3 sequence: CASSQDAGGKSYEQYF. In DNA, the CDR3 is TGTGCCAGCAGCCAAGATGCAGGGGGGAAATCCTACGAGCAGTACTTC. The chain links TRBV3-1 (or the pseudogene TRBV3-2) to TRBJ2-7, with D maybe TRBD1 (7 bases). Trimming removed 0 bases from V and 1 base from J, with 13 bases in between. This CDR3 is built from 16 residues. Germline V gene lookup returns CDR1 LGHDT and CDR2 YNNKEL (reference sequence).